There are a few counts of the clone carrying this T cell receptor (beta chain). The read halts 3 residues ahead of the CDR3 end, with the missing end drawn from the germline J gene. This sample stems from a study of T cell clonality in common variable immunodeficiency. The data were produced by immunoSEQ multiplex PCR, yet TCRdb's version contains in-frame clones alone and is incomplete. Altogether 52,000 or so clones were found in the sample, and no singletons occur. The germline CDR1 and CDR2 sequences are SGHRS and YFSETQ. The CDR3 is made up of 14 amino acids. Sequencing was done on a sample of peripheral blood mononuclear cells. This chain joins TRBV5-1 and TRBJ1-2; the D gene is possibly TRBD1 (6 bases). The sequence derives from a person aged 18 to 75 in good health. The CDR3 here is CASSLEGHNQPYTF. The sequenced CDR3 bases are TGCGCCAGCAGCTTGGAGGGACACAATCAGCCC. The whole variable domain, remainder taken from reference TRBV5-1 and TRBJ1-2, is KAGVTQTPRYLIKTRGQQVTLSCSPISGHRSVSWYQQTPGQGLQFLFEYFSETQRNKGNFPGRFSGRQFSNSRSEMNVSTLELGDSALYLCASSLEGHNQPYTFGSGTRLTVV.